The 19 T cell receptor beta chains below come from one sample, sequenced in a study of T cells after posttransplantation cyclophosphamide. Only in-frame clones appear in the TCRdb table, and some are missing; sequencing was by immunoSEQ multiplex PCR. Recorded here are some 40,000 clones, with no singletons, and the ten leading clones hold more than 4.5%. The sample consisted of PBMCs. Receptors were obtained from a man aged 25-40 years in good health and a related stem cell transplant donor.

This clone was counted only a few times. The chain links TRBV5-6 to TRBJ2-7; no reliable D call. CDR1 is SGHDT and CDR2 is YYEEEE in the germline V gene. The CDR3 has 13 residues. With 0 bases removed from V and 0 bases from J, the gap between germline ends came to 4 bases. Here the CDR3 DNA reads TGTGCCAGCAGCTTGGAGGGCTCCTACGAGCAGTACTTC. Protein sequence: CASSLEGSYEQYF.

This clone was recorded many times. The chain uses TRBV2 and TRBJ2-1; D is undetermined. Trimming took off 2 bases at V and 10 bases at J, with 12 bases between the two ends. The CDR3 length is 13 residues. Germline V gene sequence: CDR1 SNHLY, CDR2 FYNNEI. The DNA for the CDR3 is TGTGCCAGCAGTGAAAGGATTGCACAGGAGCAGTTCTTC. Its protein is CASSERIAQEQFF.

There are many counts of this clone. The gene calls are TRBV7-6 and TRBJ2-7; the match to TRBD1 covers 8 bases. The trim removed 5 bases at V and 3 bases at J, leaving 3 bases unmatched. The CDR3 consists of 13 residues. Per the germline V gene, CDR1 is SGHVS and CDR2 is FNYEAQ. The CDR3 nucleotides are TGTGCCAGCAGCCCTACAGGGGGCTACGAGCAGTACTTC. Translating it yields CASSPTGGYEQYF. Full variable domain (remainder filled in from reference TRBV7-6 and TRBJ2-7): GAGVSQSPRYKVTKRGQDVALRCDPISGHVSLYWYRQALGQGPEFLTYFNYEAQQDKSGLPNDRFSAERPEGSISTLTIQRTEQRDSAMYRCASSPTGGYEQYFGPGTRLTVT.

This clone was found many times. The chain has TRBV5-4 and TRBJ2-3; 14 positions agree with TRBD2. CDR3 size: 15 residues. The germline CDR1 and CDR2 sequences are SGHNT and YYREEE (reference sequence). Germline trimming cut 4 bases from V and 9 bases from J; bases unmatched to any gene: 7. DNA for the CDR3: TGTGCCAGCAGCCTGATGGGACTAGCGGGGGTGACGCAGTATTTT. It specifies CASSLMGLAGVTQYF.

This clone was counted ten times or more. The genes are TRBV5-1 and TRBJ2-3, with D perhaps TRBD1 (6 bases). The V and J ends lost 4 bases and 2 bases respectively, with 14 bases between them. The germline V gene encodes CDR1 SGHRS and CDR2 YFSETQ. The CDR3 is 15 residues long. For the CDR3, the DNA is TGCGCCAGCAGCGCGGCAGGGGAAACCACAGATACGCAGTATTTT. Protein: CASSAAGETTDTQYF.

This clone was found many times. The gene calls are TRBV11-2 and TRBJ1-2; no firm D call. V lost 0 bases to trimming and J lost 6 bases, with 11 bases between them. Per the germline V gene, CDR1 is SGHAT and CDR2 is FQNNGV. The CDR3 runs to 14 residues. Written as DNA, the CDR3 is TGTGCCAGCAGCTTAGATCGGGGAGATCATGGCTACACCTTC. This sequence encodes CASSLDRGDHGYTF.

This clone was seen many times. V usage is TRBV5-1 and J usage is TRBJ1-6; 8 bases agree with TRBD1. Germline values: CDR1 SGHRS, CDR2 YFSETQ. The ends lost 4 bases at V and 7 bases at J; junction bases unmatched: 10. The CDR3 is 16 residues long. CDR3 nucleotide sequence: TGCGCCAGCAGCCTTCAAGTGTCAGGGGGCAATTCACCCCTCCACTTT. Its protein is CASSLQVSGGNSPLHF.

In this sample, this clone turned up many times. J is TRBJ2-5 and V is TRBV12-3 or TRBV12-4, with TRBD1 matching 9 bases. V trimming: 3 bases; J trimming: 4 bases; junction bases outside the gene matches: 3. The CDR3 has 14 amino acids. The CDR3, as DNA: TGTGCCAGCAGTTTCGGGACAGGGACAGAGACCCAGTACTTC. Translation gives CASSFGTGTETQYF.

This chain connects TRBV6-1 to TRBJ2-5; TRBD2 is a possible D gene (6 bases). Germline-derived CDR1 and CDR2 are MNHNS and SASEGT. The CDR3 totals 14 residues. The V end was cut by 8 bases, the J end by 5 bases, with 18 bases between. The CDR3 spells CASVRLLEGETQYF. The CDR3 nucleotides read TGTGCCAGCGTCCGTCTCCTGGAGGGGGAGACCCAGTACTTC.

This clone was recorded at least ten times. This chain uses TRBV7-9 with TRBJ2-1; D gene unclear. Germline V CDR1 and CDR2: SEHNR, FQNEAQ (reference sequence). The CDR3 covers 12 residues. Trimming left V 2 bases short and J 8 bases short, with 7 bases between. DNA of the CDR3: TGTGCCAGCAGCTTACCGGGTTATGAGCAGTTCTTC. Its translation is CASSLPGYEQFF.

The chain has TRBV24-1 and TRBJ2-3, with 13 bases matching TRBD2. The germline V gene encodes CDR1 KGHDR and CDR2 SFDVKD. J gave up 2 bases and V 4 bases, and 5 bases lay outside the gene matches. This CDR3 region has 17 residues. CDR3 loop: CATSDWTSGGLTDTQYF. For the CDR3, the DNA is TGTGCCACCAGTGACTGGACTAGCGGGGGACTCACAGATACGCAGTATTTT.

This clone was seen ten or more times. The chain is built from TRBV7-3 and TRBJ2-1; 7 positions match TRBD2. CDR1 SGHTA and CDR2 FQGTGA come from the germline V gene. This CDR3 comprises 15 residues. V lost 5 bases to trimming and J lost 2 bases; unmatched junction nucleotides: 6. The CDR3 region is CASSPPGLPYNEQFF. The CDR3 DNA reads TGTGCCAGCAGCCCGCCGGGACTACCCTACAATGAGCAGTTCTTC.

This clone was detected ten times or more. The V and J genes are TRBV6-5 and TRBJ1-2, with a weak D call TRBD1 (5 bases). Germline CDR1 reads MNHEY; CDR2 reads SVGAGI. The CDR3 runs to 14 residues. The V and J ends lost 5 bases and 4 bases respectively, with 14 bases between them. The CDR3 region has the DNA TGTGCCAGCAGTCTTCAGGGACTTGGCTATGGCTACACCTTC. It codes for CASSLQGLGYGYTF.

This clone came up many times. The genes are TRBV12-3 or TRBV12-4 and TRBJ1-6, with 8 bases aligning to TRBD1. Trimming removed 5 bases from V and 5 bases from J; junction bases left unmatched: 8. This CDR3 comprises 16 residues. CDR3 region: CASSPGQGPNNSPLHF. The DNA of the CDR3 is TGTGCCAGCAGTCCTGGACAGGGACCGAATAATTCACCCCTCCACTTT.

Ten or more counts support this clone. The J gene is TRBJ2-1, the V gene TRBV11-3; TRBD2 aligns across 8 bases. Germline V gene data show CDR1 as SGHNT and CDR2 as YENEEA. This CDR3 has 15 amino acids. Trimming took 5 bases from V and 9 from J; bases not matched to a gene: 12. DNA for the CDR3: TGTGCCAGCAGCCCTTCCAGCGGGGGAGTAGGTGAGCAGTTCTTC. Amino acid sequence: CASSPSSGGVGEQFF. Full variable domain (outside the CDR3, taken from reference TRBV11-3 and TRBJ2-1): EAGVVQSPRYKIIEKKQPVAFWCNPISGHNTLYWYLQNLGQGPELLIRYENEEAVDDSQLPKDRFSAERLKGVDSTLKIQPAELGDSAVYLCASSPSSGGVGEQFFGPGTRLTVL.

This clone was detected ten times or more. The chain recombines TRBV5-5 with TRBJ2-1, with 14 bases that match TRBD2. The CDR3 spans 15 residues. CDR1 is SGHKS, CDR2 YYEKEE, per germline (reference sequence). Trimming cost V 4 bases and J 4 bases; bases outside gene matches: 1. In nucleotides, the CDR3 is TGTGCCAGCAGCAGGACTAGCGGGGGGTACAATGAGCAGTTCTTC. It is translated as CASSRTSGGYNEQFF.

In its sample, this clone was seen many times. The V call is TRBV6-2 or TRBV6-3, the J call TRBJ2-7; D is unresolved. V lost 0 bases and J lost 3, with 9 bases in between. This CDR3 comprises 14 residues. Germline V lookup: CDR1 MNHEY, CDR2 SVGEGT. The DNA of the CDR3 is TGTGCCAGCAGTTACTCCGCTATCAACTACGAGCAGTACTTC. Protein product: CASSYSAINYEQYF.

This clone came up many times. V and J are TRBV6-1 and TRBJ1-5, with D possibly TRBD1 on 6 matching bases. The ends were cut back, 2 bases at V and 1 base at J, with 9 bases in the middle. Germline V lookup: CDR1 MNHNS, CDR2 SASEGT. This CDR3 has 15 amino acids. This chain's CDR3 is CASSESGQSNQPQHF. For the CDR3, the DNA is TGTGCCAGCAGTGAAAGCGGACAGAGCAATCAGCCCCAGCATTTT.

The sample holds many counts of this clone. V is TRBV19 and J is TRBJ1-2; 10 nucleotides match TRBD1. V lost 5 bases and J lost 8; bases outside the gene matches: 5. The germline V gene has CDR1 LNHDA and CDR2 SQIVND (reference sequence). This CDR3 region has 13 residues. CDR3 amino acids: CASSPRDRGGYTF. Written as DNA, the CDR3 is TGTGCCAGTAGTCCACGGGACAGGGGAGGCTACACCTTC.